These T cell receptor beta chains were read from a single sample in a study of shared clonotypes between healthy human individuals. TCRdb's copy holds only in-frame clones and misses some; the assay was immunoSEQ multiplex PCR. The data hold some 490,000 clones, with 78% observed a single time. Sequencing was carried out using PBMCs. The receptors stem from a woman between 35 and 50 years old in good health. Some clones in this sample may be carry-over from other donors' samples. Both conserved end residues are part of each CDR3. D genes are given only for firm matches. Expanded clones get a size class; other rows say once, few or many, or leave the size out.

d_call clone_size j_call v_call cdr3_aa cdr3_nt
NA NA TRBJ2-1 TRBV11-2 CASSLIQGGPEFF TGTGCCAGCAGCCTTATACAGGGAGGACCAGAGTTCTTC
NA NA TRBJ2-7 TRBV7-2 CASSLVSGTYEQYF TGTGCCAGCAGCTTAGTATCCGGGACGTACGAGCAGTACTTC
NA medium-sized TRBJ2-3 TRBV14 CASSQALNLDTQYF TGTGCCAGCAGCCAAGCATTGAATCTCGATACGCAGTATTTT
NA NA TRBJ2-7 TRBV7-6 CASSPGFHEQYF TGTGCCAGCAGCCCCGGGTTTCACGAGCAGTACTTC
TRBD2 NA TRBJ2-1 TRBV2 CASSHKTSGVYNEQFF TGTGCCAGCAGCCACAAGACTAGCGGGGTCTACAATGAGCAGTTCTTC
NA once TRBJ2-5 TRBV5-4 CASSIRGVGETQYF TGTGCCAGCAGCATTAGGGGGGTAGGAGAGACCCAGTACTTC
NA NA TRBJ1-2 TRBV5-1 CASSLEPRVGYGYTF TGCGCCAGCAGCTTGGAGCCCCGGGTCGGCTATGGCTACACCTTC
NA NA TRBJ2-7 TRBV29-1 CSATISGTYEQYF TGCAGCGCAACTATTAGCGGAACCTACGAGCAGTACTTC
NA NA TRBJ2-3 TRBV5-1 CASSWAPGGLGTDTQYF TGCGCCAGCAGCTGGGCCCCAGGAGGGCTCGGAACAGATACGCAGTATTTT
TRBD2 NA TRBJ2-3 TRBV29-1 CSVEKSGEREGLTLDTQYF TGCAGCGTTGAAAAATCGGGGGAGCGGGAGGGCCTAACGTTAGATACGCAGTATTTT
NA NA TRBJ1-1 TRBV6-6 CAGSYARDGEAFF TGTGCCGGCAGTTACGCCCGGGACGGTGAAGCTTTCTTT
NA once TRBJ1-2 TRBV30 CAWSVSGAYGYTF TGTGCCTGGAGTGTATCAGGGGCTTATGGCTACACCTTC
NA few TRBJ1-5 TRBV10-3 CAISEGQGRNQPQHF TGTGCCATCAGTGAAGGGCAGGGAAGAAATCAGCCCCAGCATTTT
NA NA TRBJ2-5 TRBV4-1 CASSLGGAVEQYF TGCGCCAGCAGCCTGGGGGGAGCGGTAGAGCAGTACTTC
TRBD1 once TRBJ2-7 TRBV9 CASSVGTGPSYEQYF TGTGCCAGCAGCGTGGGGACAGGTCCTTCCTACGAGCAGTACTTC
NA NA TRBJ1-2 TRBV7-9 CASSLGGGGYTF TGTGCCAGCAGCTTAGGAGGGGGTGGCTACACCTTC
NA few TRBJ2-1 TRBV7-3 CASSPSAGRNNEQFF TGTGCCAGCAGCCCCTCTGCGGGAAGAAACAATGAGCAGTTCTTC
NA NA TRBJ2-2 TRBV28 CASSPGRNTGELFF TGTGCCAGCAGCCCCGGGAGAAACACCGGGGAGCTGTTTTTT
NA NA TRBJ2-7 TRBV18 CASSRRPIQGSYEQYF TGTGCCAGCTCACGACGGCCTATCCAGGGTTCCTACGAGCAGTACTTC
TRBD1 few TRBJ2-3 TRBV6-1 CASSSAAGGDTQYF TGTGCCAGCAGTAGCGCAGCAGGGGGTGATACGCAGTATTTT
TRBD1 NA TRBJ2-2 TRBV19 CASSIDRDRGTALFF TGTGCCAGTAGTATAGACCGGGACAGGGGAACGGCGCTGTTTTTT
NA once TRBJ1-1 TRBV14 CASSSQAGTEAFF TGTGCCAGCAGCTCTCAGGCGGGGACTGAAGCTTTCTTT
NA NA TRBJ2-2 TRBV19 CASSRGRPARELFF TGTGCCAGTAGCCGGGGACGTCCTGCTAGGGAGCTGTTTTTT
NA many TRBJ2-6 TRBV28 CASSYSGISGANVLTF TGTGCCAGCAGTTACTCCGGTATCTCTGGGGCCAACGTCCTGACTTTC
TRBD1 few TRBJ1-5 TRBV30 CAWSTRDRGYQPQHF TGTGCCTGGAGTACTCGGGACAGGGGATATCAGCCCCAGCATTTT
TRBD1 NA TRBJ2-5 TRBV11-2 CASSPDRGGETQYF TGTGCCAGCAGCCCTGACAGGGGCGGAGAGACCCAGTACTTC
TRBD1 NA TRBJ2-7 TRBV11-1 CASSPYRGNEQYF TGTGCCAGCAGTCCATACAGGGGCAACGAGCAGTACTTC
NA NA TRBJ2-7 TRBV11-2 CASLSAWGYEQYF TGTGCCAGCCTTTCAGCCTGGGGTTACGAGCAGTACTTC
NA NA TRBJ2-4 TRBV7-2 CASSFDGPGTNIQYF TGTGCCAGCAGCTTTGACGGTCCGGGGACAAACATTCAGTACTTC
NA NA TRBJ2-7 TRBV18 CASSLPGSYEQYF TGTGCCAGCTCACTCCCAGGGTCCTACGAGCAGTACTTC
NA NA TRBJ2-1 TRBV5-1 CASSWQSSENEQFF TGCGCCAGCAGCTGGCAATCTAGCGAAAATGAGCAGTTCTTC